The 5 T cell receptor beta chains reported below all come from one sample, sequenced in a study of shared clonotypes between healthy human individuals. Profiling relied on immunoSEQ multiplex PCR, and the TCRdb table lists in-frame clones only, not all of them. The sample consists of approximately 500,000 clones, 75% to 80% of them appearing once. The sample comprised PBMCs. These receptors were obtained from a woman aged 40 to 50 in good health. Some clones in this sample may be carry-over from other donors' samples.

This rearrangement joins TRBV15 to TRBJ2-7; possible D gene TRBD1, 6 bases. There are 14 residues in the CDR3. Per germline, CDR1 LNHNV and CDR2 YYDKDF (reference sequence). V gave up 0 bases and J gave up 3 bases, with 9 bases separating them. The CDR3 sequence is CATSREVRGYEQYF. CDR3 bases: TGTGCCACCAGCAGAGAGGTCAGGGGCTACGAGCAGTACTTC.

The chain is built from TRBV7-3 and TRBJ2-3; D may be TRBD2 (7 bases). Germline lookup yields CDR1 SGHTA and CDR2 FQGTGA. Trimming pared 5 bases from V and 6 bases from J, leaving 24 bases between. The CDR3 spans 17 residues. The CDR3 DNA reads TGTGCCAGCAGCAGGGGGGGTTTCGACACGGCGATGGATACGCAGTATTTT. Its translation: CASSRGGFDTAMDTQYF.

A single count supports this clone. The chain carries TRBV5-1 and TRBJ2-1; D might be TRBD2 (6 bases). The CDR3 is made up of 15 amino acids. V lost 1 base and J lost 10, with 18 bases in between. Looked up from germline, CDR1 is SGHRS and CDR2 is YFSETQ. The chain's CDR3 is CASSLSGDGGEEQFF. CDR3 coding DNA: TGCGCCAGCAGCTTGTCGGGAGATGGCGGGGAGGAGCAGTTCTTC. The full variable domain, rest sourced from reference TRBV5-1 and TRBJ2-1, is KAGVTQTPRYLIKTRGQQVTLSCSPISGHRSVSWYQQTPGQGLQFLFEYFSETQRNKGNFPGRFSGRQFSNSRSEMNVSTLELGDSALYLCASSLSGDGGEEQFFGPGTRLTVL.

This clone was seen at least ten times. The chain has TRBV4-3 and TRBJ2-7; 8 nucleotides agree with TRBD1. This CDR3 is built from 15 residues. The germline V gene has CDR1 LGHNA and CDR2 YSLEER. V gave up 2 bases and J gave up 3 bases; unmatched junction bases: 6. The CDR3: CASSQKQGVLYEQYF. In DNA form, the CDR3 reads TGCGCCAGCAGCCAAAAACAGGGGGTGCTCTACGAGCAGTACTTC.

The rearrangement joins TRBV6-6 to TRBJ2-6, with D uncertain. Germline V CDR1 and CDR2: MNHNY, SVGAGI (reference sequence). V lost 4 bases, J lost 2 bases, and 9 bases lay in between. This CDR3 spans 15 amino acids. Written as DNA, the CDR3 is TGTGCCAGCAGTTCATCTAGGCCTGGGGCCAACGTCCTGACTTTC. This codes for CASSSSRPGANVLTF.